This T cell receptor (beta chain) was profiled in a study of patients and donors after allogeneic stem cell transplantation. This clonotype was observed a few times. The CDR3 length is 18 residues. Germline CDR1 is LGHNA and CDR2 is YSLEER. Germline trimming cut 0 bases from V and 4 bases from J; bases unmatched to any gene: 8. TCRdb used MiXCR to reprocess the RT-PCR reads, holding one entry per CDR3 protein. The table lists approximately 160,000 distinct CDR3 sequences, around 28% of them singletons, with around 3% in the top ten. Sequenced sample: blood, either unsorted or a sorted T cell fraction (not recorded which). This chain uses TRBV4-3 with TRBJ2-1; 11 bases line up with TRBD2. The sequence derives from a human donor who was either an allogeneic HSCT recipient or a stem cell or donor lymphocyte infusion donor (not recorded which). It is not recorded whose cells these are; they may come from a transplant donor. CDR3 sequence: CASSQENVGTSGYNEQFF. The CDR3 coding sequence is TGCGCCAGCAGCCAAGAAAACGTGGGGACTAGCGGATACAATGAGCAGTTCTTC.